The present entry profiles one T cell receptor beta chain with its context. Its antigen is currently unknown. MiXCR, run by TCRdb on the reads, gives a single entry per CDR3 protein. The sample lists roughly 500,000 distinct CDR3 sequences; 33% were seen once. This CDR3 comprises 15 residues. CDR1 and CDR2 (germline): SEHNR, FQNEAQ (reference sequence). Trimming shortened V by 3 bases and J by 7 bases, and 13 bases separated the two germline ends. The data belong to a study of T cell repertoires in cytomegalovirus infection. Study as a whole: The public TCR beta signatures pointed to both CMV infection and matching HLA type.

The study, taken as a whole, reports: The ex vivo response showed dominance by HLA-C-restricted CMV-specific TCR beta clonotypes.

This specimen was cultured PBMCs, taken from culture after CMV antigen stimulation. The TCR comes from a human donor in good health (CMV status not recorded). Some clones in this sample may be carry-over from other donors' samples. The chain recombines TRBV7-9 with TRBJ1-6; maybe TRBD1 (5 bases). This CDR3 reads CASSFGQGVNSPLHF. The DNA of the CDR3 is TGTGCCAGCAGCTTTGGGCAGGGAGTGAATTCACCCCTCCACTTT.